The clone carrying this T cell receptor (beta chain) was detected many times. These data originate in a study of T cells in Graves' hyperthyroidism and ophthalmopathy. Template material for amplifying TCR beta CDR3 regions consisted of RNA transcripts. With the HTBI primer set, the TCR CDR3 went through a first round of RT-PCR. TCRdb reprocessed the multiplex PCR reads via MiXCR and lists one record per CDR3 protein. Of a few hundred thousand distinct CDR3 sequences detected, around 14% appear once; the ten largest clones hold 6.5% to 8%. Material: blood. This TCR was recovered from a woman aged 25 to 39 with Graves' hyperthyroidism.

DNA of the CDR3: TGTGCCAGCAGCCAAGATATGGCCGAGGGCACTGAAGCTTTCTTT. Protein sequence: CASSQDMAEGTEAFF. J is TRBJ1-1 and V is TRBV3-1; no definite D call. The V end was cut by 0 bases, the J end by 4 bases, with 12 bases between. This CDR3 has 15 residues. CDR1 and CDR2 from the germline V gene are LGHDT and YNNKEL (reference sequence).